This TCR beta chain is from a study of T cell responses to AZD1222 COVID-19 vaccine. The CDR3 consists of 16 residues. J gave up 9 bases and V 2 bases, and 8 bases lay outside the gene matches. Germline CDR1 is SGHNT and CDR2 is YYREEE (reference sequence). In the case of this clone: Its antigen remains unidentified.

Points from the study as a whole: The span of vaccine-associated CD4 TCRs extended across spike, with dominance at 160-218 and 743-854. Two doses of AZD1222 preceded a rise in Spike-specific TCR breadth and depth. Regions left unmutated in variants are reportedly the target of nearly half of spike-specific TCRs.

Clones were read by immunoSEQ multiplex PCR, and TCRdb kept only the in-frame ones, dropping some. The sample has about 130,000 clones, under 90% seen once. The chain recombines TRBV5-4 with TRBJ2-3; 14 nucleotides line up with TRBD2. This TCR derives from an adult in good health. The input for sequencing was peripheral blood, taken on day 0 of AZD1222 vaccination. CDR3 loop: CASSFRLAGGPVTQYF. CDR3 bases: TGTGCCAGCAGCTTTCGACTAGCGGGGGGGCCGGTGACGCAGTATTTT.